The 23 T cell receptor beta chains listed next were all sequenced from one sample in a study of cytomegalovirus exposure and HLA in healthy donors. Amplification used 60 Vbeta primers and 13 Jbeta primers. The repertoire was sequenced with immunoSEQ multiplex PCR; TCRdb's copy has only in-frame clones and lacks some. The sample lists 180,000 or so clones, around 80% seen once, with more than 1.5% in the top ten. Specimen: PBMCs. These receptors were obtained from a man aged 40-55 years in good health and CMV-seronegative.

J is TRBJ1-2 and V is TRBV4-3, with a tentative D call TRBD1 (6 bases). The V end was cut by 0 bases, the J end by 5 bases, with 10 bases between. The germline CDR1 and CDR2 sequences are LGHNA and YSLEER. The CDR3 has 14 amino acids. The chain's CDR3 is CASSQDRGAYGYTF. In DNA form, the CDR3 reads TGCGCCAGCAGCCAAGACAGGGGCGCTTATGGCTACACCTTC.

The V call is TRBV30, the J call TRBJ1-5, with TRBD1 matching 11 bases. The V and J ends lost 2 bases and 6 bases, in that order; junction bases with no gene match: 6. The CDR3 has 15 residues. Germline V lookup: CDR1 GTSNPN, CDR2 SVGIG (reference sequence). The CDR3 loop reads CAWSHGQGAFQPQHF. The CDR3, as DNA: TGTGCCTGGAGTCACGGACAGGGGGCTTTTCAGCCCCAGCATTTT.

In regard to this clone: Other DNA sequences of this sample code for an identical CDR3. The CDR3: CASSLSVGETQYF. CDR3 nucleotides: TGTGCCAGCAGCTTATCGGTCGGAGAGACCCAGTACTTC. V usage is TRBV7-3 and J usage is TRBJ2-5, with D unclear. Germline CDR1 reads SGHTA; CDR2 reads FQGTGA. The CDR3 is 13 amino acids. Trimming removed 2 bases at V and 4 bases at J, with 8 bases between.

The gene calls are TRBV29-1 and TRBJ2-6; 7 bases align to TRBD1. In germline, CDR1 is SQVTM, CDR2 ANQGSEA. V dropped 6 bases and J dropped 2; count of bases not matched to a gene: 4. The CDR3 sequence is 14 residues long. CDR3 nucleotides: TGCAGCGTAAGACAGGGAACTGGGGCCAACGTCCTGACTTTC. This translates into CSVRQGTGANVLTF.

The V gene is TRBV7-9, the J gene TRBJ2-7, with TRBD1 as a possible D gene (6 bases). V dropped 1 base and J dropped 3 bases, with 13 bases sitting between them. The CDR3 loop spans 15 amino acids. Germline CDR1 is SEHNR and CDR2 is FQNEAQ (reference sequence). In nucleotides, the CDR3 is TGTGCCAGCAGCTTAGTACTGGGGGCTAGCTACGAGCAGTACTTC. It specifies CASSLVLGASYEQYF.

The chain joins TRBV28 to TRBJ1-2, with D hard to call. V lost 2 bases to trimming and J lost 4 bases, with 8 bases between them. Germline loops: CDR1 MDHEN, CDR2 SYDVKM. The CDR3 is made up of 13 amino acids. CDR3 nucleotide sequence: TGTGCCAGCAGTTTAGAGGTATCCTATGGCTACACCTTC. This codes for CASSLEVSYGYTF.

The chain has TRBV19 and TRBJ1-2, with 12 positions matching TRBD1. V lost 9 bases and J lost 4; bases outside the gene matches: 15. This CDR3 is built from 17 residues. Germline-derived CDR1 and CDR2 are LNHDA and SQIVND (reference sequence). CDR3: CASRDFSGQGAGYGYTF. The CDR3 DNA reads as TGTGCCAGCCGAGATTTCTCGGGACAGGGGGCCGGCTATGGCTACACCTTC.

J is TRBJ2-5 and V is TRBV5-1, with 9 positions matching TRBD1. The trim removed 4 bases at V and 5 bases at J, leaving 9 bases unmatched. There are 15 residues in the CDR3. Germline V gives CDR1 SGHRS, CDR2 YFSETQ. Here the CDR3 DNA reads TGCGCCAGCAGCAGGGGACAGGGAGCGGTGGAGACCCAGTACTTC. It yields the protein CASSRGQGAVETQYF.

This clone was observed a handful of times. This chain connects TRBV7-2 to TRBJ2-1, with TRBD2 matching over 15 bases. The CDR3 is 17 amino acids. The J segment lost 8 bases and the V segment lost 4 bases, leaving 9 bases of the junction unmatched. Germline CDR1 SGHTA, CDR2 FQGNSA. CDR3 sequence (DNA): TGTGCCAGCAGCTCCCCCGGACTAGCGGGGGGGCTAGATGAGCAGTTCTTC. Translation gives CASSSPGLAGGLDEQFF.

This clone was seen only a few times. The rearrangement joins TRBV18 to TRBJ2-2, with 9 positions matching TRBD1. V lost 8 bases and J lost 2; bases outside the gene matches: 9. The germline V gene has CDR1 KGHSH and CDR2 LQKENI. The CDR3 is 16 amino acids. Here the CDR3 reads CASTQTGGPNTGELFF. The CDR3 bases are TGTGCCAGCACCCAGACAGGGGGACCTAACACCGGGGAGCTGTTTTTT.

The chain joins TRBV4-3 to TRBJ2-3, with 11 nucleotides matching TRBD2. CDR1 LGHNA and CDR2 YSLEER come from the germline V gene. The CDR3 loop spans 17 amino acids. With V trimmed by 2 bases and J by 4 bases, 8 bases remained unmatched. The chain's CDR3 is CASSQPSLAGGSDTQYF. The CDR3 DNA sequence: TGCGCCAGCAGCCAACCTTCCCTAGCGGGGGGCTCAGATACGCAGTATTTT.

J is TRBJ2-5 and V is TRBV5-1; D possibly corresponds to TRBD1 (6 bases). CDR3 size: 15 residues. Germline loops: CDR1 SGHRS, CDR2 YFSETQ. Trimming stripped 0 bases from V and 4 bases from J, with 13 bases between. The CDR3 nucleotides are TGCGCCAGCAGCTTGGGGCAGGGGTTGCCAGAGACCCAGTACTTC. This codes for CASSLGQGLPETQYF.

The rearrangement links TRBV28 to TRBJ2-1, with D unclear. This CDR3 region has 11 residues. Germline V CDR1 and CDR2: MDHEN, SYDVKM. Trimming removed 7 bases from V and 6 bases from J, with 7 bases in between. The CDR3 DNA reads TGTGCCAGCACTCTCCTCAATGAGCAGTTCTTC. Amino acids: CASTLLNEQFF.

In its sample, this clone was seen once. The chain has TRBV5-4 and TRBJ1-2; the D gene is possibly TRBD1 (5 bases). This CDR3 has 13 residues. Germline CDR1 SGHNT, CDR2 YYREEE (reference sequence). Trimming removed 2 bases from V and 4 bases from J, with 9 bases in between. Here the CDR3 reads CASSFDSLYGYTF. In DNA form, the CDR3 reads TGTGCCAGCAGCTTCGACAGCCTCTATGGCTACACCTTC.

The chain couples TRBV7-2 to TRBJ1-4; 11 bases map to TRBD1. Trimming took 5 bases from V and 11 from J; bases not matched to a gene: 10. The CDR3 is 15 residues long. CDR1 and CDR2 (germline): SGHTA, FQGNSA. The CDR3 protein is CASSPGGTGGGKLFF. The DNA for the CDR3 is TGTGCCAGCAGCCCCGGGGGGACAGGGGGTGGGAAACTGTTTTTT.

The chain carries TRBV7-2 and TRBJ2-7; 7 bases match TRBD1. Germline trimming cut 3 bases from V and 1 base from J; bases unmatched to any gene: 9. The CDR3 contains 16 residues. Germline V gives CDR1 SGHTA, CDR2 FQGNSA. This CDR3 reads CASSFSLTGRSYEQYF. CDR3 nucleotides: TGTGCCAGCAGCTTTTCCCTGACAGGGAGATCCTACGAGCAGTACTTC.

The V gene is TRBV4-3, the J gene TRBJ1-2; no reliable D call. V gave up 1 base and J gave up 3 bases, with 9 bases separating them. The CDR3 is made up of 14 amino acids. Germline V lookup: CDR1 LGHNA, CDR2 YSLEER. CDR3 sequence: CASSQVQVDYGYTF. The CDR3 bases are TGCGCCAGCAGCCAAGTGCAGGTAGACTATGGCTACACCTTC.

This rearrangement joins TRBV28 to TRBJ2-1, with 10 nucleotides matching TRBD1. From germline, CDR1 is MDHEN and CDR2 SYDVKM. V was clipped by 5 bases and J by 6 bases; unmatched bases: 4. This CDR3 spans 14 amino acids. The CDR3 bases are TGTGCCAGCAGTCTTGGACAGGGGGGCAATGAGCAGTTCTTC. Amino acid sequence: CASSLGQGGNEQFF.

This chain uses TRBV29-1 with TRBJ1-1; the D gene is possibly TRBD1 (6 bases). The CDR3 runs 14 residues. Germline lookup yields CDR1 SQVTM and CDR2 ANQGSEA. The CDR3 DNA is TGCTCCGCGGGGGGCGCTTCTCCGTACACTGAAGCTTTCTTT. This codes for CSAGGASPYTEAFF.

J is TRBJ1-6 and V is TRBV5-6, with D perhaps matching TRBD1 (6 bases). The germline gives CDR1 SGHDT, CDR2 YYEEEE. V dropped 5 bases and J dropped 0 bases, with 12 bases sitting between them. The CDR3 totals 16 residues. The CDR3 DNA follows: TGTGCCAGCAGAAACCGGGACACCTCCTATAATTCACCCCTCCACTTT. Protein product: CASRNRDTSYNSPLHF.

V usage is TRBV19 and J usage is TRBJ1-2, with TRBD1 as a possible D gene (5 bases). V was pared by 7 bases and J by 3 bases, with 18 bases between. The germline CDR1 and CDR2 sequences are LNHDA and SQIVND (reference sequence). The CDR3 covers 15 residues. The CDR3 bases are TGTGCCAGTAAGCCCCTAGGGGAGGGGTACTATGGCTACACCTTC. This gives the protein CASKPLGEGYYGYTF.

This clone showed up just once. V gene TRBV15 combines with J gene TRBJ2-7; D might be TRBD1 (5 bases). This CDR3 spans 14 amino acids. The ends were cut back, 6 bases at V and 2 bases at J, with 14 bases in the middle. The germline V gene has CDR1 LNHNV and CDR2 YYDKDF (reference sequence). CDR3 loop: CATRLTAEAYEQYF. In DNA, the CDR3 is TGTGCCACCAGATTGACAGCTGAAGCCTACGAGCAGTACTTC.

This clone was seen more than once but under ten times. V is TRBV5-1 and J is TRBJ1-1, with D perhaps matching TRBD1 (5 bases). The CDR3 runs to 14 residues. Between the trimmed V and J ends, which lost 4 bases and 4 bases, there was a span of 14 bases. Germline loops: CDR1 SGHRS, CDR2 YFSETQ. CDR3 in DNA: TGCGCCAGCAGCGAGCAGGGTGGTAGCACTGAAGCTTTCTTT. Translated: CASSEQGGSTEAFF.